This T cell receptor (beta chain) was retrieved from a study of CD8 T cells in Susac syndrome. About this clonotype itself: The antigen is unknown.

The multiple sclerosis controls consisted of treatment-naive patients with relapsing-remitting disease, either stable or active. TEMRA cells were enriched by FACS, and CD4+ and CD8+ T cells were negatively isolated. Study-wide results and caveats: By the study's own acknowledgment, its TCR sequencing and HLA analysis included relatively few individuals.

RNA in amounts of roughly 0.5 to 1 ug was reverse transcribed with random hexamers. The TCR beta CDR3 was amplified by immunoSEQ multiplex PCR across 54 Vbeta, 13 Jbeta. MiXCR, run by TCRdb on the immunoSEQ multiplex PCR reads, gives a single entry per CDR3 protein. The repertoire holds fewer than 150,000 distinct CDR3 sequences, around 90% seen once, with around 0.24% in the top ten. The CDR3 extends over 15 amino acids. Germline CDR1 reads SGHRS; CDR2 reads YFSETQ. Unmatched junction bases numbered 7, after V lost 4 bases and J lost 7 bases. The TCR originated in a human donor with multiple sclerosis. Sequencing was carried out using CD8+ T cells from PBMCs. The V gene is TRBV5-1, the J gene TRBJ2-4; 11 nucleotides line up with TRBD1. CDR3 region: CASSRRDRGNNIQYF. CDR3 nucleotide sequence: TGCGCCAGCAGCAGACGGGACAGGGGGAATAACATTCAGTACTTC.